This record looks at one T cell receptor beta chain sequence and its context. Sequencing used immunoSEQ multiplex PCR; TCRdb keeps in-frame clones, though not all of them. The repertoire includes about 110,000 clones, about nine tenths of them detected once, and roughly 0.5% sits in the top ten. Patients had blood sampled at baseline and again on cycle 4 day 1 and cycle 7 day 1. V was cut by 5 bases and J by 3 bases, with 15 bases left in between. The CDR3 covers 15 residues. From germline, CDR1 is SGHRS and CDR2 YFSETQ. The source of the sample is a study of OX40 agonist ivuxolimab in advanced cancers.

J is TRBJ2-1 and V is TRBV5-1; the D gene is possibly TRBD2 (6 bases). Source: CD4+ or CD8+ T cells sorted from blood, taken in a trial of the OX40 agonist ivuxolimab. The sequence was collected from an adult with an advanced solid tumor such as melanoma, head and neck, liver or kidney cancer. This CDR3 reads CASSTGTSNYNEQFF. DNA for the CDR3: TGCGCCAGCAGTACCGGGACTTCAAACTACAATGAGCAGTTCTTC.